The rows below give T cell receptor beta chains drawn from one sample of a study of T cell responses to AZD1222 COVID-19 vaccine. Some clones are missing from TCRdb's copy, which holds only in-frame ones; the method was immunoSEQ multiplex PCR. The sample holds roughly 120,000 clones, over 75% seen once. Sequences were derived from peripheral blood, sampled on day 0 of AZD1222 vaccination. These receptors came from an adult in good health. Both conserved end residues are part of each CDR3. A D gene is named only where the DNA matches it firmly. Expanded clones are given a class, and other clones once, few, many or no size at all.

TRBJ2-1 | - | TRBV2 | - | TGTGCCAGCAACTTTAAGGGTTCCTACAATGAGCAGTTCTTC | CASNFKGSYNEQFF
TRBJ2-7 | - | TRBV28 | - | TGTGCCAGCAGTCCCAACGGGGGTGAGCAGTACTTC | CASSPNGGEQYF
TRBJ2-1 | - | TRBV30 | - | TGTGCCTGCCAACCGGACGGCAGGCGGAATGAGCAGTTCTTC | CACQPDGRRNEQFF
TRBJ1-3 | - | TRBV15 | - | TGTGCCACCAGCAGAGATCGTTGGCGGGGGAGCTCTGGAAACACCATATATTTT | CATSRDRWRGSSGNTIYF
TRBJ1-1 | - | TRBV4-2 | - | TGTGCCAGCAGCCAAGATTCGAGTAACACTGAAGCTTTCTTT | CASSQDSSNTEAFF
TRBJ2-7 | once | TRBV30 | TRBD1 | TGTGCCTGGAGTGCCTGGGGGGACAGGGGCTACGAGCAGTACTTC | CAWSAWGDRGYEQYF
TRBJ1-3 | - | TRBV28 | - | TGTGCCAGCAGTCTTGACGATCGGATCTCTGGAAACACCATATATTTT | CASSLDDRISGNTIYF
TRBJ2-7 | - | TRBV15 | TRBD1 | TGTGCCACTTGGCCCCCTATCCAACCGGGACAGGGCTACGAGCAGTACTTC | CATWPPIQPGQGYEQYF
TRBJ2-2 | - | TRBV4-3 | - | TGCGCCAGCAGCCAAGGTCACCAATCAGGGGAGCTGTTTTTT | CASSQGHQSGELFF
TRBJ2-2 | - | TRBV13 | - | TGTGCCAGCAGCGCCACCTCTCTAGGGGAGCTGTTTTTT | CASSATSLGELFF
TRBJ1-2 | - | TRBV7-3 | TRBD1 | TGTGCCAGCAGCTTTGGACAGGGGTTGGGCTATGGCTACACCTTC | CASSFGQGLGYGYTF
TRBJ1-3 | - | TRBV5-6 | - | TGTGCCAGCAGCCCAGGCGGCTCTGGAAACACCATATATTTT | CASSPGGSGNTIYF
TRBJ2-1 | once | TRBV4-1 | TRBD2 | TGCGCCAGCAGCCAAGATCCGCGCGGGGGGGCCTACAATGAGCAGTTCTTC | CASSQDPRGGAYNEQFF
TRBJ1-2 | - | TRBV4-3 | - | TGCGCCAGCAGCCAGAGTATAGGGACGGCTTATGGCTACACCTTC | CASSQSIGTAYGYTF
TRBJ1-1 | - | TRBV4-2 | - | TGTGCCAGCAGCCAAAAGGGAAACACTGAAGCTTTCTTT | CASSQKGNTEAFF
TRBJ1-1 | - | TRBV14 | - | TGTGCCAGCAGCCTACCAGGGACTGAAGCTTTCTTT | CASSLPGTEAFF
TRBJ1-2 | - | TRBV7-2 | - | TGTGCCAGCAGCTCCCTTCGGGGGACCCATGGCTACACCTTC | CASSSLRGTHGYTF
TRBJ2-4 | once | TRBV7-2 | TRBD1 | TGTGCCAGCGGGGACAGGACAGCCAAAAACATTCAGTACTTC | CASGDRTAKNIQYF
TRBJ1-1 | - | TRBV5-4 | - | TGTGCCAGCAGCTTGGTTGATGGGACTGAAGCTTTCTTT | CASSLVDGTEAFF